Listed here are 26 T cell receptor beta chains from one sample, sequenced in a study of blood T cell repertoires in COVID-19 (dated by TCRdb to 2018 to 2021). The library relied on the immunoSEQ multiplex PCR assay. Drawn from immuneACCESS, this table holds only the in-frame rearrangements with V and J called that TCRdb kept. Clones are partly lost; checked studies trace under half to an unresolved V gene and leave the rest unexplained. Here the sample has 110,000 to 150,000 clones; 75% to 90% occur a single time. The leading ten clones occupy 3.5% to 5% of the sample. Material for sequencing was peripheral blood. Source of these receptors: a woman of 80 years or more with acute or convalescent COVID-19.

Of note for this clone: Other nucleotide sequences from this sample produce the same CDR3. The V and J genes are TRBV9 and TRBJ2-7; no clear D gene. CDR1 and CDR2 (germline): SGDLS, YYNGEE. V was cut by 0 bases and J by 0 bases, with 7 bases left in between. This CDR3 has 14 residues. For the CDR3, the DNA is TGTGCCAGCAGCGTAGGGTACGGCTCCTACGAGCAGTACTTC. Protein product: CASSVGYGSYEQYF.

This chain joins TRBV7-8 and TRBJ1-2, with a weak D call TRBD1 (5 bases). The CDR3 is 15 amino acids. Trimming pared 0 bases from V and 7 bases from J, leaving 15 bases between. In germline, CDR1 is SGHVS, CDR2 FQNEAQ. The CDR3 coding sequence is TGTGCCAGCAGCTTAGCGCGTGGCAGGGTAGGTGGCTACACCTTC. This codes for CASSLARGRVGGYTF.

This clone was seen once. The chain is built from TRBV10-2 and TRBJ2-3; the D is unclear. Deletions cut 8 bases from V and 4 bases from J, with 7 bases between. CDR3 length equals 11 residues. Looked up from germline, CDR1 is WSHSY and CDR2 is SAAADI. CDR3 DNA sequence: TGCGCCAGCTTCGGTTCAGATACGCAGTATTTT. It translates to CASFGSDTQYF.

The J gene is TRBJ1-6, the V gene TRBV19; 7 bases fit TRBD1. Germline CDR1 LNHDA, CDR2 SQIVND (reference sequence). This CDR3 has 15 residues. Unmatched junction bases numbered 5, after V lost 3 bases and J lost 6 bases. The CDR3, as DNA: TGTGCCAGTAGTATCGGGGACAGCGTTAATTCACCCCTCCACTTT. Encoded protein: CASSIGDSVNSPLHF.

This chain links TRBV7-2 with TRBJ2-7; D is unresolved. The germline V gene encodes CDR1 SGHTA and CDR2 FQGNSA. The CDR3 has 10 amino acids. V lost 3 bases to trimming and J lost 6 bases, with 3 bases between them. The DNA of the CDR3 is TGTGCCAGCAGCTTGAGCGAGCAGTACTTC. Protein sequence: CASSLSEQYF.

This clone came up a few times. This chain uses TRBV5-1 with TRBJ1-1; 8 bases are a match to TRBD1. The germline V gene has CDR1 SGHRS and CDR2 YFSETQ. This CDR3 spans 15 amino acids. The V segment lost 0 bases and the J segment 3 bases; nucleotides outside the gene matches: 4. The DNA of the CDR3 is TGCGCCAGCAGCTTGGCCCTGACAGGGGACACTGAAGCTTTCTTT. Translated: CASSLALTGDTEAFF. The full variable domain, in which reference TRBV5-1 and TRBJ1-1 provide the parts outside the CDR3, is KAGVTQTPRYLIKTRGQQVTLSCSPISGHRSVSWYQQTPGQGLQFLFEYFSETQRNKGNFPGRFSGRQFSNSRSEMNVSTLELGDSALYLCASSLALTGDTEAFFGQGTRLTVV.

The chain couples TRBV28 to TRBJ2-3; D gene ambiguous. CDR3 length: 14 amino acids. Germline V lookup: CDR1 MDHEN, CDR2 SYDVKM. V was trimmed by 2 bases and J by 1 base, leaving 7 bases between them. The CDR3 protein is CASSLTPGTDTQYF. DNA of the CDR3: TGTGCCAGCAGTTTAACCCCAGGCACAGATACGCAGTATTTT.

The V and J genes are TRBV13 and TRBJ1-1; D may be TRBD1 (6 bases). The CDR3 extends over 14 amino acids. Germline CDR1 is PRHDT and CDR2 is FYEKMQ (reference sequence). Trimming took off 3 bases at V and 2 bases at J, with 10 bases between the two ends. The CDR3 reads CASSLGGHNTEAFF. CDR3 nucleotides: TGTGCCAGCAGCTTGGGGGGGCATAACACTGAAGCTTTCTTT.

V and J are TRBV6-6 and TRBJ2-6; D gene ambiguous. The V end lost 5 bases, the J end lost 2 bases, and 16 bases lay between the germline ends. Germline CDR1 is MNHNY and CDR2 is SVGAGI (reference sequence). The CDR3 covers 17 residues. CDR3 region: CASSRQYIPPGANVLTF. CDR3 in DNA: TGTGCCAGCAGTCGCCAATACATACCCCCTGGGGCCAACGTCCTGACTTTC.

The J gene is TRBJ1-1, the V gene TRBV29-1, with D unclear. The V gene's germline CDR1 is SQVTM and CDR2 ANQGSEA. The germline V and J ends were trimmed by 6 bases and 4 bases, with 18 bases remaining between them. This CDR3 contains 14 residues. The CDR3 nucleotides are TGCAGCGTCCGCGTCGCAACCGCTACCACTGAAGCTTTCTTT. Amino acids: CSVRVATATTEAFF.

In this sample, this clone turned up a few times. This chain links TRBV11-3 with TRBJ2-2, with TRBD2 identical over 9 bases. Unmatched junction bases numbered 7, after V lost 0 bases and J lost 5 bases. The CDR3 loop spans 17 amino acids. Germline CDR1 reads SGHNT; CDR2 reads YENEEA. CDR3: CASSLDSTSGRTGELFF. CDR3 DNA: TGTGCCAGCAGCTTAGACAGCACTAGCGGGCGGACCGGGGAGCTGTTTTTT.

The chain joins TRBV5-4 to TRBJ2-7; 9 bases are shared with TRBD2. The CDR3 runs 15 residues. Unmatched junction bases numbered 7, after V lost 4 bases and J lost 2 bases. Germline V gene lookup returns CDR1 SGHNT and CDR2 YYREEE (reference sequence). The CDR3 DNA reads TGTGCCAGCAGCGATACTAGCGGGCAACCCTACGAGCAGTACTTC. Protein product: CASSDTSGQPYEQYF.

The chain joins TRBV11-2 to TRBJ2-5; 11 bases are shared with TRBD2. Trimming at V came to 1 base and at J to 0 bases, leaving 4 bases not matched to a gene. The CDR3 is made up of 17 amino acids. Germline V gene data show CDR1 as SGHAT and CDR2 as FQNNGV. As DNA, the CDR3 is TGTGCCAGCAGCTTAGGATTAGCGGGGGGGTACCAAGAGACCCAGTACTTC. Residues: CASSLGLAGGYQETQYF.

The genes are TRBV2 and TRBJ1-5, with 7 bases lining up with TRBD1. Germline assignment: CDR1 SNHLY and CDR2 FYNNEI. Trimming cost V 6 bases and J 4 bases; bases outside gene matches: 6. The CDR3 runs to 14 residues. CDR3 DNA sequence: TGTGCCAGCAGCAGGACAGGCCCTAATCAGCCCCAGCATTTT. Its protein is CASSRTGPNQPQHF.

This sequence joins TRBV18 and TRBJ2-1, with 14 bases fitting TRBD2. CDR1 KGHSH and CDR2 LQKENI come from the germline V gene. Trimming took 3 bases from V and 3 from J; bases not matched to a gene: 1. This CDR3 comprises 16 residues. CDR3 sequence reads: CASSPGLAGVYNEQFF. The CDR3 DNA is TGTGCCAGCTCACCGGGACTAGCGGGAGTCTACAATGAGCAGTTCTTC.

The genes are TRBV6-2 or TRBV6-3 and TRBJ1-2; TRBD1 agrees at 9 bases. Germline assignment: CDR1 MNHEY and CDR2 SVGEGT. CDR3 length: 18 amino acids. After removal of 3 bases from V and 4 bases from J, the junction contained 15 bases not matched to a gene. DNA of the CDR3: TGTGCCAGCAGTTATGTCCTCGCGACCGGGACAGGGCTCTATGGCTACACCTTC. Translation: CASSYVLATGTGLYGYTF.

The gene calls are TRBV29-1 and TRBJ1-5; 8 bases align to TRBD1. The ends lost 7 bases at V and 6 bases at J; junction bases unmatched: 11. Germline V gene lookup returns CDR1 SQVTM and CDR2 ANQGSEA. The CDR3 has 14 amino acids. CDR3 amino acids: CSAGQGGGGQPQHF. CDR3 nucleotide sequence: TGCAGCGCAGGACAGGGAGGAGGGGGTCAGCCCCAGCATTTT.

This clone showed up just once. This chain joins TRBV5-1 and TRBJ2-2; TRBD1 aligns across 10 bases. CDR1 and CDR2 from the germline V gene are SGHRS and YFSETQ. CDR3 size: 15 residues. J was trimmed by 4 bases and V by 3 bases; bases with no gene match: 3. CDR3 bases: TGCGCCAGCAGCTCCGGGACAGGGGTCACCGGGGAGCTGTTTTTT. Its translation is CASSSGTGVTGELFF.

The chain joins TRBV11-3 to TRBJ2-2; 7 bases align to TRBD1. Germline CDR1 SGHNT, CDR2 YENEEA. The V segment lost 5 bases and the J segment 0 bases; nucleotides outside the gene matches: 0. This CDR3 region has 14 residues. CDR3 DNA: TGTGCCAGCAGCACAGGGGCGAACACCGGGGAGCTGTTTTTT. Residues: CASSTGANTGELFF.

The chain is built from TRBV11-2 and TRBJ2-7; D possibly corresponds to TRBD1 (6 bases). Germline CDR1 reads SGHAT; CDR2 reads FQNNGV. Trimming left V 4 bases short and J 4 bases short, with 20 bases between. This CDR3 has 16 residues. The CDR3 reads CASSSSRGIRRYEQYF. The CDR3, as DNA: TGTGCCAGCAGCTCATCAAGGGGGATTAGGAGGTACGAGCAGTACTTC.

This clone was seen once. The genes are TRBV2 and TRBJ2-1; 8 nucleotides align to TRBD2. V lost 2 bases and J lost 2; bases outside the gene matches: 5. This CDR3 is built from 16 residues. The V gene's germline CDR1 is SNHLY and CDR2 FYNNEI. In DNA, the CDR3 is TGTGCCAGCAGTGAACCAGCGGGAGCCACCTACAATGAGCAGTTCTTC. Translation: CASSEPAGATYNEQFF. Supplemented by reference TRBV2 and TRBJ2-1, the full variable domain reads EPEVTQTPSHQVTQMGQEVILRCVPISNHLYFYWYRQILGQKVEFLVSFYNNEISEKSEIFDDQFSVERPDGSNFTLKIRSTKLEDSAMYFCASSEPAGATYNEQFFGPGTRLTVL.

The CDR3 spells CASSLSSGTGRWADTQYF. The DNA of the CDR3 is TGCGCCAGCAGCTTGAGTTCCGGGACAGGGCGCTGGGCAGATACGCAGTATTTT. This sequence joins TRBV5-1 and TRBJ2-3, with TRBD1 identical over 9 bases. In germline, CDR1 is SGHRS, CDR2 YFSETQ. Trimming cost V 1 base and J 4 bases; bases outside gene matches: 13. The CDR3 is 18 amino acids.

The chain links TRBV15 to TRBJ1-2, with D maybe TRBD1 (6 bases). CDR3 size: 16 residues. From germline, CDR1 is LNHNV and CDR2 YYDKDF (reference sequence). Between the trimmed V and J ends, which lost 5 bases and 4 bases, there was a span of 20 bases. CDR3 sequence (DNA): TGTGCCACCAGCCCACTATTGGGGGGGCGCGGCTATGGCTACACCTTC. It yields the protein CATSPLLGGRGYGYTF.

CDR3 sequence (DNA): TGTGCCACCTACTTTATGGCAGGGGAGCAGTTCTTC. It translates to CATYFMAGEQFF. The chain joins TRBV28 to TRBJ2-1, with TRBD1 as a possible D gene (5 bases). Germline-derived CDR1 and CDR2 are MDHEN and SYDVKM. CDR3 size: 12 residues. Between the trimmed V and J ends, which lost 10 bases and 10 bases, there was a span of 17 bases.

The V gene is TRBV10-3, the J gene TRBJ1-3; the D gene is possibly TRBD1 (6 bases). The germline V and J ends were trimmed by 6 bases and 0 bases, with 18 bases remaining between them. The CDR3 runs to 17 residues. Germline values: CDR1 ENHRY, CDR2 SYGVKD. The CDR3 DNA follows: TGTGCCATCAGGCCCGGGACACTACCATCCTCTGGAAACACCATATATTTT. It specifies CAIRPGTLPSSGNTIYF.

The V call is TRBV7-9, the J call TRBJ2-1; perhaps TRBD2 as D (5 bases). The germline V gene has CDR1 SEHNR and CDR2 FQNEAQ (reference sequence). Trimming removed 1 base at V and 8 bases at J, with 21 bases between. The CDR3 consists of 17 residues. CDR3 protein: CASSLVRSGLVRDEQFF. The CDR3 coding sequence is TGTGCCAGCAGCTTAGTAAGGTCGGGATTAGTGAGGGATGAGCAGTTCTTC.